This T cell receptor beta chain comes out of a study of blood T cells in healthy people across ages (dated by TCRdb to about 2015). About the study as a whole: In model experiments, roughly one uniquely barcoded TCR beta cDNA molecule per two T cells was captured by template switching. Age-related changes in TCR beta repertoire diversity were measured in the study by deep sequencing normalized with unique cDNA molecular identifiers. The donors were split into four age groups: young (average around 16 years), middle-aged (around 40), aged (over 55) and long-lived (about 82). Donors of different ages were randomly distributed across sequencing lanes to avoid experimental bias. Two additional independent replicas of 1 million unique cDNA reads from the same blood draw were analyzed for two donors (one aged 18 to 30 and one aged 80 or older).

The donors were roughly 39 Caucasian individuals from Russia, aged 6 to 90 years, who were systemically healthy. About 10 milliliters of peripheral blood were collected from each donor into EDTA-treated Vacutainer tubes. Ficoll-Paque density-gradient centrifugation was used to isolate PBMCs, with at least 6 million obtained per sample. Trizol reagent was used to extract total RNA from PBMCs, with at least 6 micrograms per sample. The percentages of naive CD45RAhigh/CD27high T cells were determined by flow cytometry on a PBMC aliquot from every donor. This clonotype has just a few counts. Its binding antigen is unknown. Relative to the germline gene, one junction end is altered; a read error may explain this. Broad study findings and their caveats: Compared with the aged group, the long-lived group had more naive CD4+ T cells, fewer expanded clones and increased TCR diversity, suggesting age selection. Estimates of total diversity from one million sequenced T cells were regarded as lower bounds and underestimates. Because the CMV infection status of the donors was unknown, age-related changes in expanded clonotypes may potentially have been confounded. Observed TCR beta diversity correlated strongly with the percentage of naive T cells measured by flow cytometry. Bulk unsorted PBMC profiling prevented conclusive comparison of naive and antigen-experienced compartments. Observed TCR beta diversity per million T cells fell roughly linearly with age, and a significant reduction was already apparent by age approximately 40.

Receptors were amplified or captured by 5' RACE. Sequencing was performed on an Illumina HiSeq 2500. The second PCR ran for about 7 to 11 cycles and used a J-beta primer mix along with a sample-barcoded 5' primer. A template-switch 5' adaptor carrying 12 random nucleotides introduced a unique molecular identifier onto each TCR beta cDNA molecule. Each sample yielded at least 3 million CDR3-containing paired-end reads. First-strand cDNA synthesis was performed from all RNA using the Mint cDNA synthesis kit, with priming by a TRBC-specific oligonucleotide. Following uracil-DNA glycosylase treatment, a first 18-cycle PCR with universal primers M1SS and BC2_uni_R was performed on all cDNA. For the original study's pipeline: Normalization of each sample was performed by random selection of 1 million high-quality reads, each carrying a distinct molecular identifier. Reads sharing molecular identifiers were discarded rather than binned into consensus sequences. CDR3 identification, clonotype clustering and error correction used MiTCR with a Q25 quality threshold and the strictest error-elimination algorithm. Lower-bound total TCR beta diversity was estimated with a nonparametric unseen species model using Euler transformation. TCRdb reanalyzed the raw reads on its own, using fastp at Q25 for trimming and MiXCR for clone calling, and kept in-frame beta chains. Identical CDR3 protein sequences are pooled into one entry, listed with their most common genes and DNA. For this entry, the V and J calls and clone size follow TCRdb and not the study's own pipeline. For this sample there are approximately 290,000 distinct CDR3 sequences; 27% appear just once. Approximately 30% of the sample is taken by the ten largest.

The germline V gene encodes CDR1 SGHTA and CDR2 FQGNSA. Its CDR3 holds 14 amino acids, cysteine through phenylalanine. CDR3 DNA only is kept here, 42 bases in frame from base 1. The rearranged chain carries TRBV7-2 and TRBJ1-2; 10 bases in between match TRBD1. The TCR sequence derives from a woman in her 70s in good health. The sample consisted of blood. In nucleotide form, the sequence is TGTGCCTGCAGCTCGGGACAGGGGAGGTTTGGCTACACCTTC. Its coded protein is CACSSGQGRFGYTF.